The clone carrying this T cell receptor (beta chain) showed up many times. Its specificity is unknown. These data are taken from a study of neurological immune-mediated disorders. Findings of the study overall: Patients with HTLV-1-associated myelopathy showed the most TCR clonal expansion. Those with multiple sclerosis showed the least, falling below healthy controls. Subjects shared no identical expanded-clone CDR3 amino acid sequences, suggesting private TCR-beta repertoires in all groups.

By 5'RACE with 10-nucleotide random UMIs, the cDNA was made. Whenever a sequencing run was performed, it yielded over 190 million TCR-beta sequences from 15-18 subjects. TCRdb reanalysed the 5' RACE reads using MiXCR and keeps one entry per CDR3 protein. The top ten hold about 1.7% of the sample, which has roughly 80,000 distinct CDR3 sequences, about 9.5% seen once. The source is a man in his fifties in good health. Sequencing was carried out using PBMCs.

The CDR3 loop is CASSLQGLNTGELFF. CDR3 DNA: TGCGCCAGCAGCTTGCAGGGGCTTAACACCGGGGAGCTGTTTTTT. This chain uses TRBV5-1 with TRBJ2-2, with a weak D call TRBD1 (6 bases). The V end was cut by 1 base, the J end by 2 bases, with 9 bases between. This CDR3 comprises 15 residues. Germline V lookup: CDR1 SGHRS, CDR2 YFSETQ.